The T cell receptor (beta chain) under discussion was sequenced for a study of graft-versus-host responses after intestinal transplantation. To note about this clone: Its target is unknown.

Assay: immunoSEQ multiplex PCR; the TCRdb copy retains only in-frame clones and omits some. Here the sample spans over 40,000 clones, about 81% being singletons. V shed 6 bases and J 2 bases; nucleotides not matched to a gene: 3. In germline, CDR1 is MNHNY, CDR2 SVGAGI (reference sequence). The CDR3 totals 14 residues. The clonotype comes from a human donor who was the organ donor for an intestinal transplant. The J gene is TRBJ2-2, the V gene TRBV6-6; TRBD1 aligns across 7 bases. This sample comprised unstimulated CD4+ T cells sorted from spleen or lymph node cells, obtained before transplant. CDR3: CASSRQGNTGELFF. The CDR3 DNA reads TGTGCCAGCAGCAGACAGGGAAACACCGGGGAGCTGTTTTTT.